This T cell receptor beta chain is from a study of identical twins. One entry per CDR3 protein, called by TCRdb with MiXCR from the 5' RACE reads. The profile shows approximately 350,000 distinct CDR3 sequences, around 12% of them singletons. Germline V gene sequence: CDR1 DFQATT, CDR2 SNEGSKA (reference sequence). Trimming took off 6 bases at V and 9 bases at J, with 24 bases between the two ends. CDR3 length equals 15 residues. In addition, the sample was reused for a study of yellow fever vaccine responses in identical twins.

Material for sequencing was CD8+ T cells sorted from blood. The V and J genes are TRBV20-1 and TRBJ1-3, with a weak D call TRBD1 (5 bases). This clonotype was sampled from a young woman in good health. This CDR3 reads CSAVLRDRDSSTIYF. The CDR3 DNA follows: TGCAGTGCCGTTCTACGGGACCGAGACTCAAGCACCATATATTTT.